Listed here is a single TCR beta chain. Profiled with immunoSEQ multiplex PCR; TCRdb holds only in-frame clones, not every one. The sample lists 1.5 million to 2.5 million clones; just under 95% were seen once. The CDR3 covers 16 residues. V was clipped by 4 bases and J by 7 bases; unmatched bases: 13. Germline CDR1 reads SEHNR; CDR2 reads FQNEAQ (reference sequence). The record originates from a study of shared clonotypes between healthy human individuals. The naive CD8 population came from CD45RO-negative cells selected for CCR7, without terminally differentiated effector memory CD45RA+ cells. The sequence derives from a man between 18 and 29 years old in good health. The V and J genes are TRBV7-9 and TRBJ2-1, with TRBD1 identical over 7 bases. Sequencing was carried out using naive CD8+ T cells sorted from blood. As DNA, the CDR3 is TGTGCCAGCAGCTCTTTACTGGGACAGTTAAATAATGAGCAGTTCTTC. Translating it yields CASSSLLGQLNNEQFF.